The 9 T cell receptor beta chains given below trace back to one sample, sequenced in a study of T cells in Graves' hyperthyroidism and ophthalmopathy (dated by TCRdb to about 2019). The library was produced with multiplex PCR. This sample was sequenced with an Illumina HiSeq 2000. TCR beta CDR3 regions were amplified from RNA transcripts. The TCR CDR3 was subjected to a first round of RT-PCR using the HTBI primer set and the Qiagen OneStep RT-PCR kit. TCRdb applied fastp at Q25 and MiXCR to the public reads, then kept only in-frame beta chains. CDR3 protein sequences are deduplicated, and each keeps its most common genes and DNA. The sample includes a few hundred thousand distinct CDR3 sequences, with about a sixth observed a single time. Clones ranked in the top ten supply around 57% of the sample. Sequenced input: blood. The receptors here all came from a woman aged 60 to 75 with Graves' ophthalmopathy.

CDR3 DNA: TGCGCCAGCAGCCAAAGACTCCAGGGGGTTAAAGGGGAGCTGTTTTTT. Its translation: CASSQRLQGVKGELFF. This chain joins TRBV4-3 and TRBJ2-2; 7 bases fit TRBD1. The germline V gene encodes CDR1 LGHNA and CDR2 YSLEER. CDR3 length equals 16 residues. V lost 2 bases to trimming and J lost 8 bases; unmatched junction nucleotides: 11.

The sample holds many counts of this clonotype. The chain has TRBV20-1 and TRBJ1-1; weak D call: TRBD1 (6 bases). V dropped 3 bases and J dropped 0 bases, with 11 bases sitting between them. The CDR3 is made up of 14 amino acids. Germline lookup yields CDR1 DFQATT and CDR2 SNEGSKA (reference sequence). The CDR3: CSASRGTMNTEAFF. CDR3 sequence (DNA): TGCAGTGCTAGTAGGGGGACTATGAACACTGAAGCTTTCTTT.

As DNA, the CDR3 is TGTGCCAGCAGCGCGGCCGCCTACGACTACAATGAGCAGTTCTTC. It codes for CASSAAAYDYNEQFF. The V gene is TRBV12-3 or TRBV12-4, the J gene TRBJ2-1; no clear D. Trimming took off 6 bases at V and 3 bases at J, with 15 bases between the two ends. The CDR3 has 15 amino acids.

V usage is TRBV6-1 and J usage is TRBJ2-7; D gene unclear. The germline CDR1 and CDR2 sequences are MNHNS and SASEGT. The ends were cut back, 1 base at V and 5 bases at J, with 6 bases in the middle. The CDR3 covers 12 residues. CDR3 residues: CASSEVGHEQYF. The CDR3 DNA is TGTGCCAGCAGTGAAGTAGGTCACGAGCAGTACTTC.

This clonotype has at least ten counts. The chain combines TRBV3-1 with TRBJ1-2, with D hard to call. CDR3 length equals 15 residues. Trimming took off 1 base at V and 2 bases at J, with 11 bases between the two ends. Germline assignment: CDR1 LGHDT and CDR2 YNNKEL (reference sequence). CDR3 nucleotides: TGTGCCAGCAGCCAAGGAAACGGCAAGAACTATGGCTACACCTTC. Protein: CASSQGNGKNYGYTF.

This clonotype was detected many times. J is TRBJ2-3 and V is TRBV7-9; tentatively, D is TRBD2 (5 bases). The germline V gene encodes CDR1 SEHNR and CDR2 FQNEAQ (reference sequence). This CDR3 comprises 17 residues. Trimming shortened V by 5 bases and J by 0 bases, and 18 bases separated the two germline ends. The CDR3, as DNA: TGTGCCAGCAGCCTAAGAGGGTCCAGGAGTAGCACAGATACGCAGTATTTT. Protein product: CASSLRGSRSSTDTQYF.

In regard to this clonotype: Since a much larger clone is just one base distant, this may be a read error. V and J are TRBV7-6 and TRBJ1-6; no firm D call. The CDR3 loop spans 16 amino acids. Trimming took 5 bases from V and 5 from J, leaving 16 bases between them. Germline CDR1 reads SGHVS; CDR2 reads FNYEAQ. The CDR3 sequence: CASSHGGLSNNSPLHF. CDR3 sequence (DNA): TGTGCCAGCAGCCACGGAGGACTCAGTAATAATTCACCCCTCCACTTT.

For this clonotype: A read error is possible here, since a much larger clone lies one base away. The chain employs TRBV28 and TRBJ2-5, with D possibly being TRBD2 (6 bases). Deletions cut 11 bases from V and 4 bases from J, with 17 bases between. Germline V lookup: CDR1 MDHEN, CDR2 SYDVKM. The CDR3 contains 13 residues. As DNA, the CDR3 is TGTGCCTCTCTAGGGGACGGGGGAGAGACCCAGTACTTC. Amino acids: CASLGDGGETQYF. The variable domain in full, completed from reference TRBV28 and TRBJ2-5, reads DVKVTQSSRYLVKRTGEKVFLECVQDMDHENMFWYRQDPGLGLRLIYFSYDVKMKEKGDIPEGYSVSREKKERFSLILESASTNQTSMYLCASLGDGGETQYFGPGTRLLVL.

This clonotype was seen a handful of times. The chain recombines TRBV7-2 with TRBJ2-1; D gene uncertain. Germline-derived CDR1 and CDR2 are SGHTA and FQGNSA. V shed 1 base and J shed 1 base, with 8 bases lying between them. This CDR3 has 15 residues. The CDR3 DNA reads TGTGCCAGCAGCTTAGTGGCTCCTTCCTACAATGAGCAGTTCTTC. Translating it yields CASSLVAPSYNEQFF.